The 17 T cell receptor beta chains below all came from one sample that was sequenced in a study of glioma-infiltrating T cells after dendritic cell vaccination (dated by TCRdb to the mid-2010s). The time point label of this sample denotes: after dendritic cell vaccination, including at tumor progression/relapse. Preparation of the library involved the immunoSEQ multiplex PCR assay. TCRdb limited this immuneACCESS table to in-frame rearrangements with V and J called. A share of clones is missing; checked studies link under half to unresolved V genes, and the rest is unexplained. The sample table records 65,000 to 80,000 clones; around 87% of these occur just once. The top ten hold around 2% of the sample. The sequences come from blood, collected after dendritic cell vaccination. The receptors stem from a human donor with glioblastoma.

This clone occurred a few times. This chain connects TRBV4-3 to TRBJ2-7; no definite D call. The CDR3 loop spans 14 amino acids. Germline V gene data show CDR1 as LGHNA and CDR2 as YSLEER. The ends were cut back, 0 bases at V and 2 bases at J, with 8 bases in the middle. The CDR3 DNA sequence: TGCGCCAGCAGCCAAGAGTTCACGGCCTACGAGCAGTACTTC. Translation gives CASSQEFTAYEQYF.

This chain uses TRBV10-3 with TRBJ2-7; D gene uncertain. The CDR3 length is 13 residues. Germline loops: CDR1 ENHRY, CDR2 SYGVKD. The ends were cut back, 0 bases at V and 4 bases at J, with 7 bases in the middle. CDR3 sequence: CAISESASYEQYF. Written as DNA, the CDR3 is TGTGCCATCAGTGAGTCGGCCAGTTACGAGCAGTACTTC.

The chain's CDR3 is CASSLVASYEQYF. The CDR3 coding sequence is TGTGCCAGCAGCTTAGTTGCGTCCTACGAGCAGTACTTC. J is TRBJ2-7 and V is TRBV11-3; D not resolved. CDR3 length: 13 residues. The germline V gene has CDR1 SGHNT and CDR2 YENEEA. V was pared by 1 base and J by 1 base, with 5 bases between.

This rearrangement joins TRBV10-3 to TRBJ2-7; 10 bases are shared with TRBD1. Germline-derived CDR1 and CDR2 are ENHRY and SYGVKD. Trimming cost V 7 bases and J 6 bases; bases outside gene matches: 9. This CDR3 is 14 amino acids long. The DNA for the CDR3 is TGTGCCATCAAGATAGGGACAGGGGTAGGCGAGCAGTACTTC. Its protein product is CAIKIGTGVGEQYF.

The rearrangement joins TRBV6-5 to TRBJ1-1; the match to TRBD1 covers 9 bases. V trimming: 7 bases; J trimming: 4 bases; junction bases outside the gene matches: 7. The CDR3 has 14 residues. Germline CDR1 MNHEY, CDR2 SVGAGI. The CDR3 region has the DNA TGTGCCAGCACCGGGACAGGGTATGTCACTGAAGCTTTCTTT. It translates to CASTGTGYVTEAFF.

The CDR3 loop reads CAWSGVAGPGEQFF. The CDR3, as DNA: TGTGCCTGGAGTGGGGTAGCGGGTCCGGGGGAGCAGTTCTTC. The gene calls are TRBV30 and TRBJ2-1; 7 nucleotides line up with TRBD2. From germline, CDR1 is GTSNPN and CDR2 SVGIG (reference sequence). The CDR3 has 14 amino acids. V was pared by 1 base and J by 10 bases, with 10 bases of the junction left unmatched. Full variable domain (remainder filled in from reference TRBV30 and TRBJ2-1): SQTIHQWPATLVQPVGSPLSLECTVEGTSNPNLYWYRQAAGRGLQLLFYSVGIGQISSEVPQNLSASRPQDRQFILSSKKLLLSDSGFYLCAWSGVAGPGEQFFGPGTRLTVL.

The rearrangement links TRBV2 to TRBJ1-5; TRBD1 matches at 9 bases. The CDR3 is 13 residues long. Germline CDR1 reads SNHLY; CDR2 reads FYNNEI. The ends lost 5 bases at V and 5 bases at J; junction bases unmatched: 1. CDR3 residues: CASSWDRDQPQHF. CDR3 DNA sequence: TGTGCCAGCAGTTGGGACAGGGATCAGCCCCAGCATTTT.

The gene calls are TRBV5-4 and TRBJ1-2; 7 nucleotides align to TRBD1. With V trimmed by 3 bases and J by 7 bases, 12 bases remained unmatched. CDR1 is SGHNT and CDR2 is YYREEE in the germline V gene (reference sequence). The CDR3 has 15 amino acids. This chain's CDR3 is CASSYGTAITRGYTF. The DNA of the CDR3 is TGTGCCAGCAGCTACGGGACAGCCATTACACGTGGCTACACCTTC.

The gene calls are TRBV9 and TRBJ2-5; unclear D gene. Germline loops: CDR1 SGDLS, CDR2 YYNGEE. This CDR3 is built from 15 residues. The V gene lost 4 bases and the J gene lost 5 bases, with 18 bases spanning the gap. The CDR3 is CASSPREASMETQYF. CDR3 DNA: TGTGCCAGCAGCCCCCGCGAGGCGAGCATGGAGACCCAGTACTTC.

The chain joins TRBV5-1 to TRBJ2-7; D not resolved. CDR3 length equals 13 residues. The V and J ends lost 1 base and 1 base respectively, with 6 bases between them. Germline values: CDR1 SGHRS, CDR2 YFSETQ. CDR3: CASSLYSSYEQYF. CDR3 in DNA: TGCGCCAGCAGCTTGTATTCGTCCTACGAGCAGTACTTC.

V gene TRBV12-5 combines with J gene TRBJ2-3; maybe TRBD2 (5 bases). Looked up from germline, CDR1 is LGHNT and CDR2 is FRNRAP. The CDR3 spans 14 residues. V shed 1 base and J shed 7 bases, with 12 bases lying between them. CDR3 loop: CASGLERVGNTQYF. For the CDR3, the DNA is TGTGCTAGTGGTTTGGAGAGGGTAGGAAATACGCAGTATTTT.

This chain connects TRBV27 to TRBJ2-3, with a possible D match to TRBD2 (5 bases). Germline assignment: CDR1 MNHEY and CDR2 SMNVEV (reference sequence). Trimming pared 5 bases from V and 1 base from J, leaving 10 bases between. This CDR3 spans 14 amino acids. CDR3 sequence (DNA): TGTGCCAGCAGTACGGACTTGCGCACAGATACGCAGTATTTT. Encoded protein: CASSTDLRTDTQYF.

The chain links TRBV2 to TRBJ2-7; TRBD2 matches 13 bases. The J segment lost 5 bases and the V segment lost 10 bases, leaving 11 bases of the junction unmatched. Germline CDR1 SNHLY, CDR2 FYNNEI. There are 15 residues in the CDR3. The chain's CDR3 is CATSRTSGGGNEQYF. The CDR3 nucleotides are TGTGCCACCTCTCGGACTAGCGGGGGAGGCAACGAGCAGTACTTC.

V gene TRBV7-9 combines with J gene TRBJ2-5, with a possible D match to TRBD1 (5 bases). Per germline, CDR1 SEHNR and CDR2 FQNEAQ (reference sequence). With 0 bases removed from V and 4 bases from J, the gap between germline ends came to 12 bases. The CDR3 is 15 amino acids. The DNA of the CDR3 is TGTGCCAGCAGCTTAGCGCAGGGCAGAGTAGAGACCCAGTACTTC. It codes for CASSLAQGRVETQYF.

The V and J genes are TRBV29-1 and TRBJ2-5; D is possibly TRBD2 (7 bases). The CDR3 spans 14 residues. The V end lost 8 bases, the J end lost 4 bases, and 20 bases lay between the germline ends. Germline V gene data show CDR1 as SQVTM and CDR2 as ANQGSEA. CDR3 protein: CSLRGEGLGETQYF. Written as DNA, the CDR3 is TGCAGCTTGAGGGGGGAGGGCCTAGGAGAGACCCAGTACTTC.

V is TRBV6-1 and J is TRBJ2-1, with 7 bases lining up with TRBD2. Losses at the gene ends were 8 bases for V and 0 bases for J; bases not matched to a gene: 7. The V gene's germline CDR1 is MNHNS and CDR2 SASEGT. This CDR3 has 15 residues. CDR3 coding DNA: TGTGCCAGCCTTCCCAGCGGGGTCTCCTACAATGAGCAGTTCTTC. It codes for CASLPSGVSYNEQFF.

The rearrangement links TRBV5-1 to TRBJ2-1; 9 positions agree with TRBD2. Germline V gene lookup returns CDR1 SGHRS and CDR2 YFSETQ. V trimming: 4 bases; J trimming: 4 bases; junction bases outside the gene matches: 12. The CDR3 is 17 amino acids. CDR3 residues: CASSVGTSSVAYNEQFF. The CDR3 region has the DNA TGCGCCAGCAGCGTCGGGACTAGCAGTGTAGCTTACAATGAGCAGTTCTTC.